The entry that follows covers one TCR beta chain sequence. Antigen specificity is unknown. This specimen comes from a study of T cell responses to AZD1222 COVID-19 vaccine. The study's findings and limits: Nearly half of spike-specific TCRs reportedly go after variant regions that carry no mutations. Seropositivity was recorded at baseline in only 6 or 7 AZD1222 recipients.

The table came from immunoSEQ multiplex PCR; TCRdb's copy has only in-frame clones and leaves some out. The sample includes around 100,000 clones, approximately 87% seen only once; the top ten take about a sixth. Germline-derived CDR1 and CDR2 are MNHEY and SMNVEV (reference sequence). This CDR3 has 16 amino acids. The germline V and J ends were trimmed by 5 bases and 4 bases, with 20 bases remaining between them. This receptor was taken from an adult in good health. The sequencing here drew on peripheral blood, taken on day 0 of AZD1222 vaccination. This chain connects TRBV27 to TRBJ1-1, with D possibly matching TRBD1 (6 bases). In nucleotides, the CDR3 is TGTGCCAGCAGTCTCACAAGGGGGGTTATCGGCACTGAAGCTTTCTTT. Translating gives CASSLTRGVIGTEAFF.